The 12 T cell receptor beta chains below all came from one sample that was sequenced in a study of beta chain features in type 1 diabetes. Reverse transcription of all isolated RNA meant that expressed TCRB transcripts were sequenced. Data came from immunoSEQ multiplex PCR; TCRdb stores just in-frame clones and leaves some out. The sample holds around 300,000 clones; about 8% are singletons and the top ten take roughly 0.94%. Sequencing was performed on central memory CD4+ T cells from blood. These receptors were collected from a woman aged 18-35 years in good health.

The gene calls are TRBV27 and TRBJ2-1; 13 nucleotides align to TRBD2. Germline V lookup: CDR1 MNHEY, CDR2 SMNVEV (reference sequence). Trimming at V came to 5 bases and at J to 6 bases, leaving 13 bases not matched to a gene. This CDR3 is 18 amino acids long. The CDR3 DNA reads TGTGCCAGCAGTATCAGAAAGGAGACTAGCGGGAGGCGCAATGAGCAGTTCTTC. This codes for CASSIRKETSGRRNEQFF.

This clone was seen a few times. The DNA of the CDR3 is TGTGCCAGCAGCTTAAAACTCCCGGGACAGGGATCGGGAACAGATACGCAGTATTTT. This gives the protein CASSLKLPGQGSGTDTQYF. The J gene is TRBJ2-3, the V gene TRBV11-2; 9 bases fit TRBD1. The junction had 15 bases not matched to a gene; V was cut back by 2 bases and J by 3 bases. Per the germline V gene, CDR1 is SGHAT and CDR2 is FQNNGV. The CDR3 contains 19 residues.

CDR3 amino acids: CASSVRWGGTEAFF. The CDR3 DNA reads as TGTGCCAGCAGCGTCAGGTGGGGGGGCACTGAAGCTTTCTTT. The rearrangement joins TRBV9 to TRBJ1-1, with D possibly being TRBD1 (5 bases). CDR1 is SGDLS, CDR2 YYNGEE, per germline. The CDR3 is made up of 14 amino acids. V was pared by 2 bases and J by 4 bases, with 12 bases between. The variable domain in full, with the rest retrieved from reference TRBV9 and TRBJ1-1, is DSGVTQTPKHLITATGQRVTLRCSPRSGDLSVYWYQQSLDQGLQFLIQYYNGEERAKGNILERFSAQQFPDLHSELNLSSLELGDSALYFCASSVRWGGTEAFFGQGTRLTVV.

This chain links TRBV23-1 with TRBJ2-1; TRBD1 matches 8 bases. TRBV23-1 is classed as an ORF, of uncertain function. Unmatched junction bases numbered 13, after V lost 8 bases and J lost 7 bases. The CDR3 extends over 15 amino acids. Here the CDR3 DNA reads TGCGCCAGCCTCCCAAGGGCAGGGGGCACGAATGAGCAGTTCTTC. Encoded protein: CASLPRAGGTNEQFF.

This clone was picked up a small number of times. The chain recombines TRBV5-1 with TRBJ2-1; 8 bases align to TRBD2. The CDR3 covers 15 residues. V trimming: 3 bases; J trimming: 8 bases; junction bases outside the gene matches: 10. Germline CDR1 is SGHRS and CDR2 is YFSETQ. CDR3 nucleotide sequence: TGCGCCAGCAGCTCAGGAGGGACTAGTGGCGATGAGCAGTTCTTC. The encoded protein is CASSSGGTSGDEQFF. The whole variable domain, filled in from reference TRBV5-1 and TRBJ2-1, reads KAGVTQTPRYLIKTRGQQVTLSCSPISGHRSVSWYQQTPGQGLQFLFEYFSETQRNKGNFPGRFSGRQFSNSRSEMNVSTLELGDSALYLCASSSGGTSGDEQFFGPGTRLTVL.

The chain uses TRBV29-1 and TRBJ1-2; the D gene is possibly TRBD1 (6 bases). This CDR3 contains 12 residues. Germline V lookup: CDR1 SQVTM, CDR2 ANQGSEA. Trimming left V 5 bases short and J 5 bases short, with 12 bases between. The CDR3 DNA reads TGCAGCGTTTTTACAGGGACGTATGGCTACACCTTC. Its translation is CSVFTGTYGYTF.

The table lists this clone with a few counts. V usage is TRBV9 and J usage is TRBJ2-5, with D possibly called TRBD1 or TRBD2 (5 bases each). Germline assignment: CDR1 SGDLS and CDR2 YYNGEE. The CDR3 extends over 14 amino acids. V shed 2 bases and J shed 4 bases, with 12 bases lying between them. In DNA form, the CDR3 reads TGTGCCAGCAGCGTCGGGGCACGAGGAGAGACCCAGTACTTC. Translation gives CASSVGARGETQYF.

The chain couples TRBV11-2 to TRBJ2-1, with D unclear. The CDR3 consists of 16 residues. Trimming pared 2 bases from V and 4 bases from J, leaving 15 bases between. Looked up from germline, CDR1 is SGHAT and CDR2 is FQNNGV. CDR3 sequence (DNA): TGTGCCAGCAGCTTAAACAGCCAGCTGATGTACAATGAGCAGTTCTTC. Amino acid sequence: CASSLNSQLMYNEQFF. Filled out from reference TRBV11-2 and TRBJ2-1, the complete variable domain reads EAGVAQSPRYKIIEKRQSVAFWCNPISGHATLYWYQQILGQGPKLLIQFQNNGVVDDSQLPKDRFSAERLKGVDSTLKIQPAKLEDSAVYLCASSLNSQLMYNEQFFGPGTRLTVL.

The gene calls are TRBV29-1 and TRBJ1-2; D is possibly TRBD1 (6 bases). The CDR3 is 16 amino acids. Germline assignment: CDR1 SQVTM and CDR2 ANQGSEA. Trimming pared 4 bases from V and 1 base from J, leaving 19 bases between. The CDR3 nucleotides are TGCAGCGTTGTCCCTTTGGCAGGGGACTTTAACTATGGCTACACCTTC. It codes for CSVVPLAGDFNYGYTF.

This clone has ten or more counts. The chain has TRBV29-1 and TRBJ1-2; D perhaps matches TRBD1 (6 bases). CDR1 SQVTM and CDR2 ANQGSEA come from the germline V gene. V was cut by 4 bases and J by 3 bases, with 6 bases left in between. The CDR3 runs 11 residues. As DNA, the CDR3 is TGCAGCGTTGGACAGGACTATGGCTACACCTTC. This gives the protein CSVGQDYGYTF.

This chain connects TRBV5-8 to TRBJ2-5; TRBD1 agrees at 7 bases. CDR1 and CDR2 (germline): SGHTS, YDEGEE. V shed 4 bases, J shed 2 bases, and the junction held 8 bases outside the gene matches. CDR3 length: 15 amino acids. The CDR3, as DNA: TGTGCCAGCAGCCAAGGACAGGCGCAACAAGAGACCCAGTACTTC. Encoded protein: CASSQGQAQQETQYF.

This clone was counted only a few times. V usage is TRBV2 and J usage is TRBJ2-3, with D tentatively TRBD2 (6 bases). Trimming stripped 4 bases from V and 4 bases from J, with 9 bases between. The CDR3 covers 13 residues. Germline-derived CDR1 and CDR2 are SNHLY and FYNNEI. The DNA of the CDR3 is TGTGCCAGCAGTGGGCCGGGGGCAGATACGCAGTATTTT. Translating gives CASSGPGADTQYF.